Here is one T cell receptor (beta chain) with its context. Its antigen is unknown. The source of the sample is a study of CD8 T cells in Susac syndrome. This CDR3 region has 11 residues. V shed 1 base, J shed 14 bases, and the junction held 0 bases outside the gene matches. Germline V gene sequence: CDR1 LGHDT, CDR2 YNNKEL (reference sequence). RNA was extracted with the RNeasy kit, and a quantity of roughly 0.45 to 1 ug was reverse transcribed using random hexamers. With immunoSEQ multiplex PCR, TCR beta CDR3 was amplified across 54 Vbeta and 13 Jbeta. TCRdb passed the immunoSEQ multiplex PCR reads through MiXCR, listing each CDR3 protein once. The repertoire holds roughly 130,000 distinct CDR3 sequences, with roughly 95% as singletons. TEMRA cells were FACS-enriched, with CD8+ and CD4+ T cells isolated negatively. The study's findings and limits: An acknowledgment was made by the study that its TCR sequencing and HLA analysis involved relatively few individuals.

The source material was CD4+ T cells from PBMCs. J is TRBJ2-1 and V is TRBV3-1, with 9 bases that match TRBD2. The TCR originated in a human donor in good health. The CDR3 region is CASSQGGREFF. Written as DNA, the CDR3 is TGTGCCAGCAGCCAAGGCGGGAGGGAGTTCTTC.